This TCR beta chain derives from a study of cytomegalovirus exposure and HLA in healthy donors. Overall study results and limits: Analysis performed later showed TCR beta chains linked to HLA being more clonally expanded than equally common others. In a later analysis, across HLA loci, associated TCR counts were highest for DRB1, lowest for HLA-C. Cytomegalovirus-associated status was assigned to some 160 TCR beta chains.

CDR3 length: 14 amino acids. Germline assignment: CDR1 SGHRS and CDR2 YFSETQ. Trimming took 2 bases from V and 4 from J, leaving 9 bases between them. PCR was performed using 60 Vbeta and 13 Jbeta primers. Measured with immunoSEQ multiplex PCR; TCRdb has only the in-frame clones, and not every one. The sample shows around 210,000 clones, over 65% of them seen only once. Regarding this clone: Antigen unknown.

Source material: PBMCs. This clonotype originated in a woman in her thirties in good health and CMV-seronegative. The chain recombines TRBV5-1 with TRBJ2-2; weak D call: TRBD2 (6 bases). This CDR3 reads CASSFGTVTGELFF. The DNA for the CDR3 is TGCGCCAGCAGCTTCGGGACTGTCACCGGGGAGCTGTTTTTT. Looking up the rest from reference TRBV5-1 and TRBJ2-2 gives the full variable domain: KAGVTQTPRYLIKTRGQQVTLSCSPISGHRSVSWYQQTPGQGLQFLFEYFSETQRNKGNFPGRFSGRQFSNSRSEMNVSTLELGDSALYLCASSFGTVTGELFFGEGSRLTVL.